Following are 12 T cell receptor beta chains from one sample sequenced in a study of a mutant IDH1 vaccine in newly diagnosed glioma. Which antigens these TCRs recognize remains unknown. TCRdb keeps only in-frame clones here, not all; method: immunoSEQ multiplex PCR. The table has approximately 110,000 clones, roughly 88% seen once. Time point defined: week 11, during vaccination. Each vaccine dose was 300 ug of mutant IDH1 20-mer peptide, with topical imiquimod. The sample in question was PBMCs, obtained from a glioma patient whose treatment included an IDH1 peptide vaccine. Receptor source: a woman in her 50s with glioma.

V gene TRBV28 combines with J gene TRBJ2-5; D remains ambiguous. V lost 5 bases and J lost 2, with 3 bases in between. The CDR3 contains 11 residues. Germline CDR1 and CDR2: MDHEN and SYDVKM. In DNA, the CDR3 is TGTGCCAGCAGTGATCAAGAGACCCAGTACTTC. This codes for CASSDQETQYF.

This chain uses TRBV7-2 with TRBJ1-3; D gene unclear. The germline V and J ends were trimmed by 4 bases and 10 bases, with 11 bases remaining between them. This CDR3 contains 12 residues. Germline-derived CDR1 and CDR2 are SGHTA and FQGNSA. The CDR3 DNA reads as TGTGCCAGCAGCTCTGGTGTCGGGACCATATATTTT. This codes for CASSSGVGTIYF.

In this sample, this clone turned up once. The chain joins TRBV28 to TRBJ2-7, with 8 bases lining up with TRBD2. CDR1 is MDHEN and CDR2 is SYDVKM in the germline V gene. The CDR3 runs 15 residues. V lost 5 bases to trimming and J lost 3 bases; unmatched junction nucleotides: 9. The CDR3 region is CASSDPGLVNYEQYF. The CDR3 DNA reads as TGTGCCAGCAGTGATCCGGGACTAGTCAACTACGAGCAGTACTTC.

J is TRBJ2-7 and V is TRBV7-9; 7 bases align to TRBD1. J lost 5 bases, V lost 2 bases, and 6 bases had no gene match. Germline lookup yields CDR1 SEHNR and CDR2 FQNEAQ (reference sequence). The CDR3 spans 14 residues. The chain's CDR3 is CASSLPGGWNEQYF. The DNA for the CDR3 is TGTGCCAGCAGCTTACCAGGGGGATGGAACGAGCAGTACTTC.

V usage is TRBV7-6 and J usage is TRBJ2-5, with D uncertain. CDR1 is SGHVS and CDR2 is FNYEAQ in the germline V gene. This CDR3 is built from 14 residues. V lost 1 base and J lost 1, with 7 bases in between. The CDR3: CASSLGQLQETQYF. The CDR3, as DNA: TGTGCCAGCAGCTTAGGGCAGCTCCAAGAGACCCAGTACTTC. Variable domain in full (rest from reference TRBV7-6 and TRBJ2-5): GAGVSQSPRYKVTKRGQDVALRCDPISGHVSLYWYRQALGQGPEFLTYFNYEAQQDKSGLPNDRFSAERPEGSISTLTIQRTEQRDSAMYRCASSLGQLQETQYFGPGTRLLVL.

V gene TRBV21-1 combines with J gene TRBJ2-7; the D segment call TRBD2 is taken from the table without a DNA check. TRBV21-1 is a recognized pseudogene. This CDR3 region has 15 residues. The CDR3 spells CASSKARGLYYEQYF. In DNA, the CDR3 is TGTGCCAGCAGCAAAGCGCGGGGACTTTACTACGAGCAGTACTTC.

The chain is built from TRBV7-2 and TRBJ1-6; D unresolved. Between the trimmed V and J ends, which lost 5 bases and 0 bases, there was a span of 17 bases. Per germline, CDR1 SGHTA and CDR2 FQGNSA. There are 18 residues in the CDR3. DNA of the CDR3: TGTGCCAGCAGCCGACGATTCGGTGAGAGCTCCTATAATTCACCCCTCCACTTT. It encodes CASSRRFGESSYNSPLHF.

The rearrangement links TRBV28 to TRBJ1-5; 7 bases align to TRBD1. With V trimmed by 5 bases and J by 3 bases, 4 bases remained unmatched. From germline, CDR1 is MDHEN and CDR2 SYDVKM. The CDR3 is 14 amino acids. The CDR3 is CASSHRGINQPQHF. Written as DNA, the CDR3 is TGTGCCAGCAGTCACAGGGGTATCAATCAGCCCCAGCATTTT.

V and J are TRBV2 and TRBJ1-6; no firm D call. Germline V gene lookup returns CDR1 SNHLY and CDR2 FYNNEI. Trimming cost V 3 bases and J 9 bases, with 6 bases left between them. This CDR3 is 12 amino acids long. DNA for the CDR3: TGTGCCAGCAGTGATAGGTTTTCACCCCTCCACTTT. It encodes CASSDRFSPLHF.

This chain uses TRBV29-1 with TRBJ2-1; a possible D gene is TRBD2 (6 bases). Trimming took off 4 bases at V and 2 bases at J, with 18 bases between the two ends. Germline-derived CDR1 and CDR2 are SQVTM and ANQGSEA. This CDR3 is 16 amino acids long. In DNA form, the CDR3 reads TGCAGCGTTGGTCGGCGGGGCAGGACTACCTACAATGAGCAGTTCTTC. As protein: CSVGRRGRTTYNEQFF.

CDR3 amino acids: CASSSQSGGQGYEQYF. The CDR3 DNA reads TGCGCCAGCAGCTCCCAGAGCGGGGGACAGGGCTACGAGCAGTACTTC. The V and J genes are TRBV5-1 and TRBJ2-7; D might be TRBD1 (9 bases). Germline CDR1 reads SGHRS; CDR2 reads YFSETQ. V was pared by 3 bases and J by 3 bases, with 19 bases between. This CDR3 is 16 amino acids long.

The V call is TRBV2, the J call TRBJ1-3; D call uncertain. This CDR3 comprises 12 residues. Germline V gene lookup returns CDR1 SNHLY and CDR2 FYNNEI. The germline V and J ends were trimmed by 7 bases and 4 bases, with 8 bases remaining between them. The CDR3 protein is CASKPGGNTIYF. CDR3 DNA sequence: TGTGCCAGCAAGCCAGGCGGAAACACCATATATTTT.